The rows below give T cell receptor beta chains drawn from one sample of a study of early T cells in non-severe SARS-CoV-2 infection. A single record per CDR3 protein comes from TCRdb applying MiXCR to the 5' RACE reads. Among fewer than 55,000 distinct CDR3 sequences listed, around a tenth were seen once. Sequencing used whole blood. These receptors all come from an adult who was a healthcare worker with PCR-confirmed SARS-CoV-2 infection or an uninfected control (not recorded which). Both conserved end residues are part of each CDR3. A D gene is named only where the DNA matches it firmly. Size is stated for part of the rows, as once, few or many counts, or as a class when the clone is expanded.

J: TRBJ1-6; V: TRBV25-1; D: .; size: many; DNA: TGTGCCAGCAACGGACAGAATATAGATTCACCCCTCCACTTT; CDR3: CASNGQNIDSPLHF
J: TRBJ1-2; V: TRBV20-1; D: .; size: many; DNA: TGCAGTGCTATGGACAGTCCTTATGGCTACACCTTC; CDR3: CSAMDSPYGYTF
J: TRBJ1-6; V: TRBV7-2; D: .; size: .; DNA: TGTGCCAGCAGCTTATTAGGAAAGGGGACTAATTCACCCCTCCACTTT; CDR3: CASSLLGKGTNSPLHF
J: TRBJ2-7; V: TRBV21-1; D: .; size: many; DNA: TGTGCCAGCAGCAAAGAGGCGCAGAGATCCTACGAGCAGTACTTC; CDR3: CASSKEAQRSYEQYF
J: TRBJ2-1; V: TRBV20-1; D: .; size: many; DNA: TGCAGTGCTAGCCCGACAGGTTACAATGAGCAGTTCTTC; CDR3: CSASPTGYNEQFF
J: TRBJ1-4; V: TRBV7-2; D: .; size: .; DNA: TGTGCCAGCAGCCCACAGGGCCAGAGGGAAAAACTGTTTTTT; CDR3: CASSPQGQREKLFF
J: TRBJ2-7; V: TRBV6-1; D: TRBD1; size: many; DNA: TGTGCCAGCAGGGATTTGGGACAGGGGCGGGAGCAGTACTTC; CDR3: CASRDLGQGREQYF
J: TRBJ2-2; V: TRBV25-1; D: .; size: .; DNA: TGTGCCAGCAGCGGGACGGGCACCGGGGAGCTGTTTTTT; CDR3: CASSGTGTGELFF
J: TRBJ1-3; V: TRBV2; D: .; size: few; DNA: TGTGCCAGCAGGTGGCTACCGACAGAGTCTGGAAACACCATATATTTT; CDR3: CASRWLPTESGNTIYF
J: TRBJ2-7; V: TRBV12-3/TRBV12-4; D: .; size: few; DNA: TGTGCCAGCAGTTACGGGAGTGGTGCCGAGCAGTACTTC; CDR3: CASSYGSGAEQYF
J: TRBJ2-1; V: TRBV29-1; D: .; size: many; DNA: TGCAGCGTGGACAGTTACAATGAGCAGTTCTTC; CDR3: CSVDSYNEQFF
J: TRBJ2-5; V: TRBV11-2; D: TRBD1; size: many; DNA: TGTGCCAGCAGCTTAGATAGGGGACAGGAGACCCAGTACTTC; CDR3: CASSLDRGQETQYF
J: TRBJ2-3; V: TRBV7-9; D: TRBD2; size: many; DNA: TGTGCCAGCAGCTTTTCTAGCGGGAGCACAGATACGCAGTATTTT; CDR3: CASSFSSGSTDTQYF
J: TRBJ2-3; V: TRBV20-1; D: TRBD2; size: .; DNA: TGCAGTGCTAGAGAGTGGTACCTTAGCGGGGGGGATCCAGATACGCAGTATTTT; CDR3: CSAREWYLSGGDPDTQYF
J: TRBJ1-1; V: TRBV29-1; D: .; size: many; DNA: TGCAGCGTCGCGGACCCGCGATTTGGGAACACTGAAGCTTTCTTT; CDR3: CSVADPRFGNTEAFF
J: TRBJ1-2; V: TRBV24-1; D: .; size: few; DNA: TGTGCCACCAGTGATAACCGGTATGGCTACACCTTC; CDR3: CATSDNRYGYTF
J: TRBJ2-1; V: TRBV4-2; D: .; size: .; DNA: TGTGCCAGCAGCCAAAAACTAGCTTCCGCTGAGCAGTTCTTC; CDR3: CASSQKLASAEQFF
J: TRBJ2-7; V: TRBV9; D: .; size: .; DNA: TGTGCCAGCAGCGACCCGAGCCCCCCCTACGAGCAGTACTTC; CDR3: CASSDPSPPYEQYF
J: TRBJ2-7; V: TRBV24-1; D: TRBD2; size: few; DNA: TGTGCCACCAGTGCAGCGGGAATCTACGAGCAGTACTTC; CDR3: CATSAAGIYEQYF
J: TRBJ2-1; V: TRBV30; D: .; size: many; DNA: TGTGCCTGGAGTGAAGGAACAGGGAGTGGGAATGAGCAGTTCTTC; CDR3: CAWSEGTGSGNEQFF
J: TRBJ1-1; V: TRBV5-4; D: .; size: many; DNA: TGTGCCAGCAGCTCGAGGATCGGAACCACTGAAGCTTTCTTT; CDR3: CASSSRIGTTEAFF
J: TRBJ2-3; V: TRBV7-9; D: .; size: few; DNA: TGTGCCAGCAGCTTAGCGCTTGGCACAGATACGCAGTATTTT; CDR3: CASSLALGTDTQYF
J: TRBJ2-5; V: TRBV7-2; D: .; size: many; DNA: TGTGCCAGCAGCTTCACTAGCATGAGAGAGACCCAGTACTTC; CDR3: CASSFTSMRETQYF
J: TRBJ2-7; V: TRBV2; D: .; size: .; DNA: TGTGCCAGCAGTGAGGACCGGGGGTCCTACGAGCAGTACTTC; CDR3: CASSEDRGSYEQYF
J: TRBJ2-1; V: TRBV20-1; D: .; size: many; DNA: TGCAGTGCTAGACCCAGGGGGAGGTCCTACAATGAGCAGTTCTTC; CDR3: CSARPRGRSYNEQFF
J: TRBJ1-2; V: TRBV5-5; D: .; size: many; DNA: TGTGCCAGCAGCTTGGCTACCCAGAGTCTCTATGGCTACACCTTC; CDR3: CASSLATQSLYGYTF
J: TRBJ1-1; V: TRBV19; D: .; size: few; DNA: TGTGCCAGTAGCCTTACCGGCGGGGACGGAAAGCAAGCTTTCTTT; CDR3: CASSLTGGDGKQAFF
J: TRBJ2-5; V: TRBV6-5; D: TRBD1; size: .; DNA: TGTGCCAGCAGACAGGGGGGCGGGGCCCAAGAGACCCAGTACTTC; CDR3: CASRQGGGAQETQYF
J: TRBJ2-2; V: TRBV20-1; D: .; size: many; DNA: TGCAGTGCTCCTTATCCGAACACCGGGGAGCTGTTTTTT; CDR3: CSAPYPNTGELFF
J: TRBJ1-2; V: TRBV15; D: .; size: many; DNA: TGTGCCACCAGCAGAGATGGTAGGGGAGTGGATGGCTACACCTTC; CDR3: CATSRDGRGVDGYTF
J: TRBJ2-1; V: TRBV12-3/TRBV12-4; D: .; size: many; DNA: TGTGCCAGCAAGACGACCGGGACACCCGATACGCAAATCTACAATGAGCAGTTCTTC; CDR3: CASKTTGTPDTQIYNEQFF
J: TRBJ2-7; V: TRBV2; D: TRBD1; size: .; DNA: TGTGCCAGCAGCCGGGACAGGGACAACGAGCAGTACTTC; CDR3: CASSRDRDNEQYF
J: TRBJ2-5; V: TRBV12-3/TRBV12-4; D: .; size: many; DNA: TGTGCTATAGGGTGGGAGACCCAGTACTTC; CDR3: CAIGWETQYF
J: TRBJ2-1; V: TRBV15; D: .; size: many; DNA: TGTGCCACCAGCGTAATGGGCCCCGGGGGAGGCAATGAGCAGTTCTTC; CDR3: CATSVMGPGGGNEQFF
J: TRBJ2-1; V: TRBV11-2; D: TRBD2; size: many; DNA: TGTGCCAGCATCAGCGGGAGGGGCAATGAGCAGTTCTTC; CDR3: CASISGRGNEQFF
J: TRBJ1-1; V: TRBV5-1; D: TRBD1; size: .; DNA: TGCGCCAGCAGCCGGGACAGCCAGAACACTGAAGCTTTCTTT; CDR3: CASSRDSQNTEAFF
J: TRBJ1-2; V: TRBV27; D: .; size: many; DNA: TGTGCCAGCAGTTTAAACGACCCCCTCTATGGCTACACCTTC; CDR3: CASSLNDPLYGYTF
J: TRBJ2-1; V: TRBV12-3/TRBV12-4; D: .; size: many; DNA: TGTGCCAGCACGGTGGTGGGCTCCTACAATGAGCAGTTCTTC; CDR3: CASTVVGSYNEQFF
J: TRBJ2-2; V: TRBV11-2; D: .; size: many; DNA: TGTGCCAGCAGCCCAGTACGCGGGGCCGGGGAGCTGTTTTTT; CDR3: CASSPVRGAGELFF
J: TRBJ2-1; V: TRBV19; D: TRBD1; size: .; DNA: TGTGCCACGGGACAGCGTTACAATGAGCAGTTCTTC; CDR3: CATGQRYNEQFF
J: TRBJ1-1; V: TRBV12-3/TRBV12-4; D: .; size: few; DNA: TGTGCCAGCAGGCAGGGACGGAGGGGGTTCACTGAAGCTTTCTTT; CDR3: CASRQGRRGFTEAFF
J: TRBJ2-1; V: TRBV2; D: TRBD2; size: few; DNA: TGTGCCAGCAGTGACACTAGCGGGACCTCCTACAATGAGCAGTTCTTC; CDR3: CASSDTSGTSYNEQFF
J: TRBJ2-7; V: TRBV20-1; D: TRBD2; size: few; DNA: TGCAGTGCTAGGACTAGCGGGGGGGCGTCCTACGAGCAGTACTTC; CDR3: CSARTSGGASYEQYF
J: TRBJ2-7; V: TRBV11-2; D: TRBD2; size: many; DNA: TGTGCCAGCAGCTTGGGGACTAGCGGGGGGCTGAATACTTACGAGCAGTACTTC; CDR3: CASSLGTSGGLNTYEQYF
J: TRBJ2-5; V: TRBV20-1; D: TRBD1; size: many; DNA: TGCAGTGCTCAGACAGGGGCCCAAGAGACCCAGTACTTC; CDR3: CSAQTGAQETQYF
J: TRBJ1-2; V: TRBV14; D: TRBD1; size: many; DNA: TGTGCCAGCAGCCTATTACCTAAAGGGACAGTCTATGGCTACACCTTC; CDR3: CASSLLPKGTVYGYTF
J: TRBJ1-1; V: TRBV5-1; D: .; size: many; DNA: TGCGCCAGCAGCTTTGTGGGAGAAAACACTGAAGCTTTCTTT; CDR3: CASSFVGENTEAFF
J: TRBJ1-5; V: TRBV4-3; D: TRBD1; size: many; DNA: TGCGCCAGCAGCCAAAGGCCGATAACAGGGGAGTCGTCGGGTCAGCCCCAGCATTTT; CDR3: CASSQRPITGESSGQPQHF
J: TRBJ1-5; V: TRBV18; D: TRBD1; size: many; DNA: TGTGCCAGCTCACCAGACCGGGACAGAAGGCAGCCCCAGCATTTT; CDR3: CASSPDRDRRQPQHF
J: TRBJ2-4; V: TRBV6-5; D: TRBD2; size: many; DNA: TGTGCCGCACAATCAGCGGGACAAAACATTCAGTACTTC; CDR3: CAAQSAGQNIQYF
J: TRBJ2-7; V: TRBV7-2; D: .; size: .; DNA: TGTGCCAGCAGCTTGAAGGGCGAGCAGTACTTC; CDR3: CASSLKGEQYF